The clone carrying this TCR beta chain appeared many times. Its antigen is as yet unknown. The sample originates from a study of identical twins' blood T cells. Study in general: Approximately 50 million reads came from about twelve libraries, six alpha, six beta.

The donors were healthy female monozygous twins, three pairs in total. Libraries were made from RNA as TCR cDNA, using a modified protocol. TCRdb reprocessed the 5' RACE reads with MiXCR, giving one entry per CDR3 protein. The sample lists a few hundred thousand distinct CDR3 sequences; over 25% were seen once. General study findings and limits: Shared CDR3 clonotype counts between two donors mainly tracked the product of their cloneset sizes, twins included.

CDR1 and CDR2 (germline): SQVTM, ANQGSEA. V was pared by 4 bases and J by 6 bases, with 15 bases between. The CDR3 loop spans 13 amino acids. The V gene is TRBV29-1, the J gene TRBJ1-2; possible D gene TRBD1, 5 bases. The sequence was obtained from a woman aged 18-55 years in good health. The specimen sequenced was PBMCs. The CDR3 reads CSVASAGWHGYTF. The CDR3 DNA is TGCAGCGTTGCATCGGCAGGGTGGCATGGCTACACCTTC. The entire variable domain, with the rest obtained from reference TRBV29-1 and TRBJ1-2, is as follows: SAVISQKPSRDICQRGTSLTIQCQVDSQVTMMFWYRQQPGQSLTLIATANQGSEATYESGFVIDKFPISRPNLTFSTLTVSNMSPEDSSIYLCSVASAGWHGYTFGSGTRLTVV.